Presented here are 30 T cell receptor beta chains from one specimen sequenced in a study of cytomegalovirus exposure and HLA in healthy donors. PCR amplification relied on 60 Vbeta primers (plus 13 Jbeta primers). The method was immunoSEQ multiplex PCR; TCRdb's version includes in-frame clones alone and lacks a portion of them. Among some 150,000 clones listed, 70% to 80% were seen once. The sample taken for sequencing was PBMCs. The source of these receptors is a man younger than 40 in good health and CMV-seropositive.

The rearrangement uses TRBV11-2 and TRBJ1-2; TRBD1 might be the D (5 bases). CDR1 and CDR2 from the germline V gene are SGHAT and FQNNGV. The V gene lost 1 base and the J gene lost 3 bases, with 15 bases spanning the gap. The CDR3 is made up of 16 amino acids. The CDR3 region is CASSLGTIRSYYGYTF. As DNA, the CDR3 is TGTGCCAGCAGCTTAGGGACAATTCGCTCTTACTATGGCTACACCTTC.

The V and J genes are TRBV7-9 and TRBJ1-1, with no clear D. The CDR3 extends over 15 amino acids. V shed 4 bases and J shed 1 base, with 13 bases lying between them. Germline V CDR1 and CDR2: SEHNR, FQNEAQ (reference sequence). CDR3 amino acids: CASSSAAAGNTEAFF. CDR3 sequence (DNA): TGTGCCAGCAGCTCAGCGGCCGCAGGGAACACTGAAGCTTTCTTT.

The rearrangement joins TRBV29-1 to TRBJ2-1; 9 bases map to TRBD1. The CDR3 is 14 residues long. With 1 base clipped from V and 9 bases from J, the junction kept 7 bases outside the gene matches. CDR1 is SQVTM, CDR2 ANQGSEA, per germline. The CDR3 spells CSVEGTGADFEQFF. CDR3 nucleotides: TGCAGCGTTGAAGGGACAGGGGCTGACTTTGAGCAGTTCTTC.

V gene TRBV5-6 combines with J gene TRBJ1-2; TRBD1 is a possible D gene (6 bases). With 1 base removed from V and 5 bases from J, the gap between germline ends came to 9 bases. The CDR3 spans 13 residues. CDR1 and CDR2 (germline): SGHDT, YYEEEE. The CDR3 coding sequence is TGTGCCAGCAGCTTGCCAGGGGTTTATGGCTACACCTTC. Translated, it gives CASSLPGVYGYTF.

Notes on this clone: One end of the junction does not line up with germline, which may come from a read error. V and J are TRBV9 and TRBJ1-3, with TRBD1 matching 9 bases. Germline CDR1 is SGDLS and CDR2 is YYNGEE. The CDR3 length is 16 residues. CDR3 nucleotides: TGTGCCGGCAGCGTAGGGACAGGGATCTCTGGAAACACCATATATTTT. This translates into CAGSVGTGISGNTIYF.

This clone was detected only once. The rearrangement uses TRBV5-1 and TRBJ2-3, with D perhaps TRBD2 (5 bases). Germline V CDR1 and CDR2: SGHRS, YFSETQ. The CDR3 is 13 amino acids. V shed 5 bases and J shed 1 base, with 8 bases lying between them. The CDR3 DNA reads as TGCGCCAGCAGGGAGGCGGGCACAGATACGCAGTATTTT. Translated, it gives CASREAGTDTQYF.

The rearrangement links TRBV6-6 to TRBJ2-3, with 8 nucleotides matching TRBD2. Germline assignment: CDR1 MNHNY and CDR2 SVGAGI (reference sequence). The junction had 11 bases not matched to a gene; V was cut back by 6 bases and J by 3 bases. CDR3 size: 16 residues. CDR3 nucleotide sequence: TGTGCCAGCAGGCCCGGTGGCGGGGGGCCAACAGATACGCAGTATTTT. Translation gives CASRPGGGGPTDTQYF.

The chain is built from TRBV18 and TRBJ1-1, with 7 bases lining up with TRBD1. With 3 bases clipped from V and 4 bases from J, the junction kept 5 bases outside the gene matches. Germline CDR1 reads KGHSH; CDR2 reads LQKENI. This CDR3 has 14 amino acids. CDR3 amino acids: CASSPQTGTTEAFF. CDR3 in DNA: TGTGCCAGCTCACCCCAGACAGGGACCACTGAAGCTTTCTTT.

This clone was seen a handful of times. The V and J genes are TRBV25-1 and TRBJ1-1; 12 bases fit TRBD1. The CDR3 extends over 15 amino acids. V dropped 3 bases and J dropped 5; count of bases not matched to a gene: 4. In germline, CDR1 is MGHDK, CDR2 SYGVNS. DNA of the CDR3: TGTGCCAGCAGTGACGGGGACAGGGGGCGGACTGAAGCTTTCTTT. Amino acid sequence: CASSDGDRGRTEAFF.

The chain employs TRBV7-8 and TRBJ1-6, with 7 positions matching TRBD1. This CDR3 is 15 amino acids long. V dropped 5 bases and J dropped 10; count of bases not matched to a gene: 11. In germline, CDR1 is SGHVS, CDR2 FQNEAQ. As DNA, the CDR3 is TGTGCCAGCAGCCCACGGACAGGAGGAGAATCACCCCTCCACTTT. This gives the protein CASSPRTGGESPLHF.

The chain is built from TRBV9 and TRBJ2-7; 16 nucleotides line up with TRBD2. With 2 bases clipped from V and 3 bases from J, the junction kept 8 bases outside the gene matches. The CDR3 is 18 amino acids. Germline V gives CDR1 SGDLS, CDR2 YYNGEE. The CDR3 reads CASSVGLAGGAGVYEQYF. In DNA, the CDR3 is TGTGCCAGCAGCGTGGGACTAGCGGGGGGGGCGGGAGTCTACGAGCAGTACTTC.

This clone turned up a few times. J is TRBJ2-3 and V is TRBV7-9; D unclear. CDR3 length: 15 residues. V was cut by 2 bases and J by 1 base, with 10 bases left in between. The germline CDR1 and CDR2 sequences are SEHNR and FQNEAQ (reference sequence). CDR3 in DNA: TGTGCCAGCAGCTTAAGTCGTCGGGGCACAGATACGCAGTATTTT. Translation gives CASSLSRRGTDTQYF.

The J gene is TRBJ1-1, the V gene TRBV7-8; D is perhaps TRBD1 (6 bases). CDR1 SGHVS and CDR2 FQNEAQ come from the germline V gene. CDR3 length equals 15 residues. Trimming shortened V by 6 bases and J by 5 bases, and 19 bases separated the two germline ends. The CDR3 nucleotides read TGTGCCAGCAGTTCACAGGGTTCTTTATGGACTGAAGCTTTCTTT. Translated: CASSSQGSLWTEAFF.

For this clone: The germline gene is not matched at one end of the junction; a read error may be the cause. The chain is built from TRBV12-5 and TRBJ1-1; unclear D gene. The CDR3 consists of 13 residues. In germline, CDR1 is LGHNT, CDR2 FRNRAP. DNA of the CDR3: TGTGCTAGTGGTTGGCCCCTAAGGACTGGAGCTTTCTTT. Its protein product is CASGWPLRTGAFF.

The V gene is TRBV18, the J gene TRBJ1-5, with 7 bases lining up with TRBD1. There are 15 residues in the CDR3. Germline loops: CDR1 KGHSH, CDR2 LQKENI. The trim removed 4 bases at V and 8 bases at J, leaving 11 bases unmatched. The chain's CDR3 is CASSLSRDSQKPQHF. CDR3 in DNA: TGTGCCAGCTCACTTTCCCGGGACAGCCAAAAGCCCCAGCATTTT.

The chain joins TRBV30 to TRBJ1-5, with a weak D call TRBD1 (5 bases). Trimming removed 2 bases at V and 9 bases at J, with 14 bases between. CDR1 and CDR2 from the germline V gene are GTSNPN and SVGIG (reference sequence). CDR3 size: 13 residues. As DNA, the CDR3 is TGTGCCTGGAGTCAGCTTAGGGGTCGGCCCCAGCATTTT. This codes for CAWSQLRGRPQHF.

The chain recombines TRBV25-1 with TRBJ2-1, with D possibly being TRBD2 (6 bases). This CDR3 spans 16 amino acids. Trimming stripped 1 base from V and 12 bases from J, with 22 bases between. From germline, CDR1 is MGHDK and CDR2 SYGVNS. CDR3 in amino acids: CASSELASDVLLAQFF. In DNA, the CDR3 is TGTGCCAGCAGTGAATTGGCTAGCGACGTACTCCTCGCGCAGTTCTTC.

The chain employs TRBV18 and TRBJ1-1; 7 bases are a match to TRBD1. The CDR3 loop spans 14 amino acids. Germline values: CDR1 KGHSH, CDR2 LQKENI. The V gene end was trimmed by 3 bases and the J gene end by 4 bases; junction bases not matched to a gene: 5. CDR3 sequence: CASSPSEGATEAFF. The CDR3 DNA follows: TGTGCCAGCTCACCTTCCGAGGGGGCCACTGAAGCTTTCTTT.

V usage is TRBV28 and J usage is TRBJ2-7; 11 bases match TRBD2. This CDR3 region has 15 residues. V was pared by 3 bases and J by 2 bases, with 3 bases of the junction left unmatched. Germline-derived CDR1 and CDR2 are MDHEN and SYDVKM. CDR3 protein: CASSFISGRAYEQYF. CDR3 in DNA: TGTGCCAGCAGTTTTATTAGCGGGAGGGCCTACGAGCAGTACTTC.

The V call is TRBV18, the J call TRBJ2-3; 8 nucleotides line up with TRBD1. Germline V gene sequence: CDR1 KGHSH, CDR2 LQKENI. The CDR3 contains 15 residues. V lost 8 bases, J lost 3 bases, and 10 bases stayed unmatched. The CDR3 DNA reads TGTGCCAGCCTCATGGCACAGGGGGTGACAGATACGCAGTATTTT. Protein: CASLMAQGVTDTQYF.

The chain carries TRBV7-6 and TRBJ2-7; tentatively, D is TRBD2 (6 bases). Germline lookup yields CDR1 SGHVS and CDR2 FNYEAQ. The CDR3 runs 12 residues. Trimming removed 1 base from V and 5 bases from J, with 6 bases in between. The CDR3 region is CASSLGGDEQYF. The DNA for the CDR3 is TGTGCCAGCAGCTTAGGGGGGGACGAGCAGTACTTC.

This clone was observed a handful of times. Other nucleotide sequences from this sample produce the same CDR3. This rearrangement joins TRBV30 to TRBJ1-2, with 7 bases identical to TRBD1. The junction had 0 bases not matched to a gene; V was cut back by 0 bases and J by 8 bases. CDR3 length: 11 residues. Looked up from germline, CDR1 is GTSNPN and CDR2 is SVGIG (reference sequence). The CDR3 DNA reads as TGTGCCTGGAGTGTAGGGGGCGGCTACACCTTC. The encoded protein is CAWSVGGGYTF.

The chain links TRBV28 to TRBJ1-2, with 9 bases aligning to TRBD1. Germline loops: CDR1 MDHEN, CDR2 SYDVKM. V shed 5 bases, J shed 2 bases, and the junction held 6 bases outside the gene matches. The CDR3 covers 15 residues. The CDR3 loop reads CASSEGGQGNYGYTF. The CDR3 region has the DNA TGTGCCAGCAGTGAGGGAGGACAGGGGAACTATGGCTACACCTTC.

CDR3 bases: TGTGCCAGCAGAGGGGCCCGGGAGCAGTACTTC. Its translation is CASRGAREQYF. The chain carries TRBV6-5 and TRBJ2-7, with D maybe TRBD1 (5 bases). This CDR3 region has 11 residues. Germline CDR1 MNHEY, CDR2 SVGAGI. V was shortened by 6 bases and J by 7 bases, with 10 bases between the two germline ends.

The chain uses TRBV9 and TRBJ2-7, with 7 positions matching TRBD1. Unmatched junction bases numbered 11, after V lost 4 bases and J lost 4 bases. This CDR3 is 15 amino acids long. Looked up from germline, CDR1 is SGDLS and CDR2 is YYNGEE. The CDR3, as DNA: TGTGCCAGCAGCTCGTGGGACAGCCCGAAATACGAGCAGTACTTC. Translating gives CASSSWDSPKYEQYF. Combining the CDR3 with reference TRBV9 and TRBJ2-7 gives the whole variable domain DSGVTQTPKHLITATGQRVTLRCSPRSGDLSVYWYQQSLDQGLQFLIQYYNGEERAKGNILERFSAQQFPDLHSELNLSSLELGDSALYFCASSSWDSPKYEQYFGPGTRLTVT.

The rearrangement joins TRBV11-2 to TRBJ2-7; D ambiguous. Germline CDR1 SGHAT, CDR2 FQNNGV. Trimming stripped 5 bases from V and 0 bases from J, with 8 bases between. CDR3 size: 13 residues. In nucleotides, the CDR3 is TGTGCCAGCAGCCCCCTTCGCTCCTACGAGCAGTACTTC. Protein sequence: CASSPLRSYEQYF.

The chain employs TRBV7-2 and TRBJ1-2, with 10 nucleotides matching TRBD1. The CDR3 extends over 14 amino acids. V shed 7 bases, J shed 2 bases, and the junction held 4 bases outside the gene matches. The germline V gene has CDR1 SGHTA and CDR2 FQGNSA. The CDR3 bases are TGTGCCAGCACCCCGGGACAGGGGAACTATGGCTACACCTTC. The encoded protein is CASTPGQGNYGYTF.

This chain joins TRBV4-3 and TRBJ2-7; 8 bases align to TRBD2. The CDR3 runs to 11 residues. The germline V gene encodes CDR1 LGHNA and CDR2 YSLEER. V shed 8 bases and J 6 bases; nucleotides not matched to a gene: 3. The CDR3 sequence is CASVSGTEQYF. In DNA, the CDR3 is TGCGCCAGCGTTAGCGGGACCGAGCAGTACTTC.

The J gene is TRBJ1-1, the V gene TRBV6-1; 8 bases fit TRBD1. Per the germline V gene, CDR1 is MNHNS and CDR2 is SASEGT. The V and J ends lost 7 bases and 4 bases, in that order; junction bases with no gene match: 11. The CDR3 loop spans 15 amino acids. The CDR3 nucleotides are TGTGCCAGCAACACCCCAGGACAGGGTACCACTGAAGCTTTCTTT. This codes for CASNTPGQGTTEAFF.

This clone was detected once. The chain is built from TRBV28 and TRBJ2-1; 12 bases line up with TRBD2. Per the germline V gene, CDR1 is MDHEN and CDR2 is SYDVKM. Trimming removed 5 bases from V and 5 bases from J; junction bases left unmatched: 4. The CDR3 consists of 15 residues. CDR3 amino acids: CASSRTSGGNNEQFF. In DNA, the CDR3 is TGTGCCAGCAGTCGTACTAGCGGGGGGAACAATGAGCAGTTCTTC.